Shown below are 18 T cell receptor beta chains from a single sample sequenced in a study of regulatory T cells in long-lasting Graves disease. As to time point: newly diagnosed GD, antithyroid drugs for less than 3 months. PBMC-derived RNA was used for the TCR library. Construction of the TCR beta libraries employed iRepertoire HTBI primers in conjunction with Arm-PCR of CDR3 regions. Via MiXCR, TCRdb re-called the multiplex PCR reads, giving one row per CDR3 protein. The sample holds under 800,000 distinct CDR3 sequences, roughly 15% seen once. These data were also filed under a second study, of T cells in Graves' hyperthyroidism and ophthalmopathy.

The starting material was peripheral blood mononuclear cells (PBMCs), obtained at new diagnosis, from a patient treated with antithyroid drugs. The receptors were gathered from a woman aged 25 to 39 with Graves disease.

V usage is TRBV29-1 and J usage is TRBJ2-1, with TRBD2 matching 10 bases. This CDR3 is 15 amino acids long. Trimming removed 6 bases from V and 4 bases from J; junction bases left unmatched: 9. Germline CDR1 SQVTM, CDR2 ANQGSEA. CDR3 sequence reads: CSVTPGLAEYNEQFF. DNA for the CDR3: TGCAGCGTGACACCCGGACTAGCGGAATACAATGAGCAGTTCTTC.

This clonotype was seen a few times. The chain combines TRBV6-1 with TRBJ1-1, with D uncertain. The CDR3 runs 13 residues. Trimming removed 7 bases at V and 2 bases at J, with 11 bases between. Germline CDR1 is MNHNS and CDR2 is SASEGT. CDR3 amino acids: CASTFDLNTEAFF. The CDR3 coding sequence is TGTGCCAGCACCTTTGACCTCAACACTGAAGCTTTCTTT.

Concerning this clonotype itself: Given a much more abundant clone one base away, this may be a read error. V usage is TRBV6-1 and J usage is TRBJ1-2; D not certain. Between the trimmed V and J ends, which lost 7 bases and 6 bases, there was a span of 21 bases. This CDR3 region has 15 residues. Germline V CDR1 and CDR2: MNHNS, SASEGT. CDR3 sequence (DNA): TGTGCCAGCAAGCGAGCTGGGAGTAGTAGCGATGGCTACACCTTC. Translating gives CASKRAGSSSDGYTF.

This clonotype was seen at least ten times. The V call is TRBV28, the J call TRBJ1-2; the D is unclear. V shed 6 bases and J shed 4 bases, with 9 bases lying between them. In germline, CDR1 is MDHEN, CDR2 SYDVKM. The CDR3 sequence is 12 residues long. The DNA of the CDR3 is TGTGCCAGCAGCTCGGGTCTCTATGGCTACACCTTC. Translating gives CASSSGLYGYTF.

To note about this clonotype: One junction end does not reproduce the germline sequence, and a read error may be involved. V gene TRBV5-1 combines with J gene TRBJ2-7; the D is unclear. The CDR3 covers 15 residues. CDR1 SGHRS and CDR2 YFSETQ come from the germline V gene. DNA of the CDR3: TGTGCCAGCAGCCAAGACGGTGGCTCCTCCTACGAGCAGTACTTC. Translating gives CASSQDGGSSYEQYF.

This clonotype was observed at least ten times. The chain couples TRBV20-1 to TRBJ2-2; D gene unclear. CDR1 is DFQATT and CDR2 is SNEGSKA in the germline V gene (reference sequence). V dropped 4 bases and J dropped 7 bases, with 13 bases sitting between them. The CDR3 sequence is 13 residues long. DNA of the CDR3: TGCAGTGCTAAACCTCAGACTCACGGGGAGCTGTTTTTT. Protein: CSAKPQTHGELFF.

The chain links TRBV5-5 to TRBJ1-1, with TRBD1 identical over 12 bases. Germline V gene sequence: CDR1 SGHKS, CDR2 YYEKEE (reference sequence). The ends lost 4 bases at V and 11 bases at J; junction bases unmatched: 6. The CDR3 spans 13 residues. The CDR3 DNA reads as TGTGCCAGCAGCCTGGGGACAGGGGGCAGGGCTTTCTTT. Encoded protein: CASSLGTGGRAFF.

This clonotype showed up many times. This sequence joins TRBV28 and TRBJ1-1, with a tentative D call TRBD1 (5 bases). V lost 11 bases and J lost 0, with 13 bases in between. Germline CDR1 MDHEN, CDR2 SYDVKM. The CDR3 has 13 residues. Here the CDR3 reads CAATLTVNTEAFF. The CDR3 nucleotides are TGTGCCGCAACCCTGACAGTGAACACTGAAGCTTTCTTT.

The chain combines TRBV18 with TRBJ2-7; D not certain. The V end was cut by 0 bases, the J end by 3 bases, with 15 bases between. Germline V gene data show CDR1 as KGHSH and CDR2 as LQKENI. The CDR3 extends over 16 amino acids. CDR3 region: CASSPPDAESIYEQYF. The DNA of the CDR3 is TGTGCCAGCTCACCACCGGACGCAGAAAGCATCTACGAGCAGTACTTC.

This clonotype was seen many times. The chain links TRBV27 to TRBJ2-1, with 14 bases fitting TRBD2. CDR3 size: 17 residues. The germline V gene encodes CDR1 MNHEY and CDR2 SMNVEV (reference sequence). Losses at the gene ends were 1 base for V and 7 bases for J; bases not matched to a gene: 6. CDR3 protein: CASSLLLTSGRENEQFF. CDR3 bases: TGTGCCAGCAGTTTATTATTGACTAGCGGGAGGGAAAATGAGCAGTTCTTC.

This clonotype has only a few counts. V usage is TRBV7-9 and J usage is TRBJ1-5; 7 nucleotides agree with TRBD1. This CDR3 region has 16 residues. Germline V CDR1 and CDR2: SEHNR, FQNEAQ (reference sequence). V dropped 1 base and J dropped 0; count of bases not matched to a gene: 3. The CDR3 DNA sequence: TGTGCCAGCAGCTTAGGGGCAGGGGGTAGCAATCAGCCCCAGCATTTT. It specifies CASSLGAGGSNQPQHF.

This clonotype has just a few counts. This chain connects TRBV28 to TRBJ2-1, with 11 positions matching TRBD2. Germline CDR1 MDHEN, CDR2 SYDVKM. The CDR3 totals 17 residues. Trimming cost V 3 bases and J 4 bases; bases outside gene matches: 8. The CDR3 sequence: CASSFIKTSGKYNEQFF. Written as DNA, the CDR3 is TGTGCCAGCAGTTTTATCAAGACTAGCGGGAAGTACAATGAGCAGTTCTTC. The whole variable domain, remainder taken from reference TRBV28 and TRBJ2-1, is DVKVTQSSRYLVKRTGEKVFLECVQDMDHENMFWYRQDPGLGLRLIYFSYDVKMKEKGDIPEGYSVSREKKERFSLILESASTNQTSMYLCASSFIKTSGKYNEQFFGPGTRLTVL.

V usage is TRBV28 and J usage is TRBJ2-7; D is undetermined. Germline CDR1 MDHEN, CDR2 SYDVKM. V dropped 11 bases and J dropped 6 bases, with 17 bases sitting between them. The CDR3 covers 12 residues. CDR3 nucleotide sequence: TGTGCCGGACGGACGCCATCGGGCGAGCAGTACTTC. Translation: CAGRTPSGEQYF.

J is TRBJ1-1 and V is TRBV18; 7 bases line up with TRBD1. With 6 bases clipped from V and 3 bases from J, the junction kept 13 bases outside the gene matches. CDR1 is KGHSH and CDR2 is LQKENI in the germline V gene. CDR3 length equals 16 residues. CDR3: CASSLIRGTVDTEAFF. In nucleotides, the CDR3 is TGTGCCAGCTCCCTTATACGGGGGACAGTCGACACTGAAGCTTTCTTT.

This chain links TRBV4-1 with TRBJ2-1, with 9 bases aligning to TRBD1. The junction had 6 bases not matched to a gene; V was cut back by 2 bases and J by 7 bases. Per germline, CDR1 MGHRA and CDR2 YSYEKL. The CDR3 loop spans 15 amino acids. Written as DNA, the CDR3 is TGCGCCAGCAGCCAACAGGACAGGGGCGGGAATGAGCAGTTCTTC. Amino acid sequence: CASSQQDRGGNEQFF.

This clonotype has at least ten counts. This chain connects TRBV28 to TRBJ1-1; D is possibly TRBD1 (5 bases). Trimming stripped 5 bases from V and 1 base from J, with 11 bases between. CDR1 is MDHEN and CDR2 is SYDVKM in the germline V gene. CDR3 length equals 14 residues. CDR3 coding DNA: TGTGCCAGCAGTCCTATCACAGGGAACACTGAAGCTTTCTTT. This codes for CASSPITGNTEAFF.

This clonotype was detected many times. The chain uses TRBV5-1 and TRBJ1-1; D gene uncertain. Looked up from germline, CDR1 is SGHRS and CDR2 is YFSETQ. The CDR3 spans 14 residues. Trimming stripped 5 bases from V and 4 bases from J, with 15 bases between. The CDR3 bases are TGCGCCAGCAGTGGGTGGGAATTCGGCACTGAAGCTTTCTTT. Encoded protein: CASSGWEFGTEAFF. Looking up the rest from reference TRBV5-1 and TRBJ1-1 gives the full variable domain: KAGVTQTPRYLIKTRGQQVTLSCSPISGHRSVSWYQQTPGQGLQFLFEYFSETQRNKGNFPGRFSGRQFSNSRSEMNVSTLELGDSALYLCASSGWEFGTEAFFGQGTRLTVV.

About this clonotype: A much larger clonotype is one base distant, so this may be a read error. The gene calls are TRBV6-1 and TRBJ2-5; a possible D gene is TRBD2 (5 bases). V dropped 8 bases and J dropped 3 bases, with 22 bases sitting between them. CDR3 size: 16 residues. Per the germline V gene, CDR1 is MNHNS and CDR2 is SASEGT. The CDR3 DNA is TGTGCCAGCCGCCACGCGATGAGTAGCGCTGAAGAGACCCAGTACTTC. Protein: CASRHAMSSAEETQYF.